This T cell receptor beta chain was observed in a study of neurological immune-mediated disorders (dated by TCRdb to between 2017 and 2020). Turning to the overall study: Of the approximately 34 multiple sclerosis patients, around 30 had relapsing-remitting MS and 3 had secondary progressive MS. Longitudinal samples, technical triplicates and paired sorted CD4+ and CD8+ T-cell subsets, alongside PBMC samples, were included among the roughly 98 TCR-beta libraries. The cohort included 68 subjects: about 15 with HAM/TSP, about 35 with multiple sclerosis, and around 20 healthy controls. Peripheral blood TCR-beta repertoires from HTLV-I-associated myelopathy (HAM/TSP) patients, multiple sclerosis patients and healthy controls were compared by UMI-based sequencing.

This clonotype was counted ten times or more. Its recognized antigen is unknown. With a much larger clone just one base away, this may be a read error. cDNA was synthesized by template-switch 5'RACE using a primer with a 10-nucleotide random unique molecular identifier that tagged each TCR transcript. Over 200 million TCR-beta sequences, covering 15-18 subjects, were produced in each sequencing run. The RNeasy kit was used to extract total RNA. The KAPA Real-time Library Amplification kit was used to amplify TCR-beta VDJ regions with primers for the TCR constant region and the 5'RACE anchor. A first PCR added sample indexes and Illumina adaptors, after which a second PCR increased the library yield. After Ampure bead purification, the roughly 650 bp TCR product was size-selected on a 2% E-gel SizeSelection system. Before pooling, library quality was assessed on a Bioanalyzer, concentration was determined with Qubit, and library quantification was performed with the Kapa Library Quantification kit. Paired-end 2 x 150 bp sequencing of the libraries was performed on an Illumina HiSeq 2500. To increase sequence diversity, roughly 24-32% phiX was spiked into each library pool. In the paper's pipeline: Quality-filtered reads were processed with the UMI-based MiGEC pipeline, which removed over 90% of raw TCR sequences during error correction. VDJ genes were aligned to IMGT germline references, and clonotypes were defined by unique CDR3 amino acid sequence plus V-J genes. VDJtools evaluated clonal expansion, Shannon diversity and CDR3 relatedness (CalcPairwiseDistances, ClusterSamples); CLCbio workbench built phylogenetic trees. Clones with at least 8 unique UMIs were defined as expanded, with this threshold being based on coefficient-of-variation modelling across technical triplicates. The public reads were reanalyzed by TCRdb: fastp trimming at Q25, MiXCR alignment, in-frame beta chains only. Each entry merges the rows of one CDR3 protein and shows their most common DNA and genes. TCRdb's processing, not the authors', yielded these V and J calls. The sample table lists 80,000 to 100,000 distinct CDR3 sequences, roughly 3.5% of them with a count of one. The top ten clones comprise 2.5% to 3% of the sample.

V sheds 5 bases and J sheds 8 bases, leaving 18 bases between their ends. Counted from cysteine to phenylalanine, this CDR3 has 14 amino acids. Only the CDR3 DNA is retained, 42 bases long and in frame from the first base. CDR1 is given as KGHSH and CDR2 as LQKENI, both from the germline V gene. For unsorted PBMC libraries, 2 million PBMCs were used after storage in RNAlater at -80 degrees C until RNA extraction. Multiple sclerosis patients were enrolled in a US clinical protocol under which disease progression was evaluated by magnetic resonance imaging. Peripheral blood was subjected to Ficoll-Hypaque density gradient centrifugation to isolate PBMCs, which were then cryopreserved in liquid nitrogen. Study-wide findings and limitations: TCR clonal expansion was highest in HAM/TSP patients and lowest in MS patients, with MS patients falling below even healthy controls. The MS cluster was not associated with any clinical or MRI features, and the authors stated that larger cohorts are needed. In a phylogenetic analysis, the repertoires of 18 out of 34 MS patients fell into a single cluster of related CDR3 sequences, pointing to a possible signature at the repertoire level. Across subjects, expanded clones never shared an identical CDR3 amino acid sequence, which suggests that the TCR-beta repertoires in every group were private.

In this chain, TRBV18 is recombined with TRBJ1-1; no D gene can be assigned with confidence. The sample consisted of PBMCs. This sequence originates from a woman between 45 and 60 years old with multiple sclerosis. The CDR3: CASSSSIWAEEAFF. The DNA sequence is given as TGTGCCAGCTCATCATCCATCTGGGCCGAGGAAGCTTTCTTT.